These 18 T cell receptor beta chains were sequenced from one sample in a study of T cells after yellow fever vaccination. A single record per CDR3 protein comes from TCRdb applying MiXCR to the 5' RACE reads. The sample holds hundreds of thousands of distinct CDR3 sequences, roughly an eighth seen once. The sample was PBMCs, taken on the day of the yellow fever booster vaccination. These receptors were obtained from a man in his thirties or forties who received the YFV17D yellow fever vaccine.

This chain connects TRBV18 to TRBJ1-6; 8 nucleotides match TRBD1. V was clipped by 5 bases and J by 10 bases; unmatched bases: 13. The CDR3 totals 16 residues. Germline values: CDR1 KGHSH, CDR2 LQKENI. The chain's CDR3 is CASSARRTGKGSPLHF. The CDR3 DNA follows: TGTGCCAGCTCAGCCCGGCGGACAGGGAAAGGATCACCCCTCCACTTT.

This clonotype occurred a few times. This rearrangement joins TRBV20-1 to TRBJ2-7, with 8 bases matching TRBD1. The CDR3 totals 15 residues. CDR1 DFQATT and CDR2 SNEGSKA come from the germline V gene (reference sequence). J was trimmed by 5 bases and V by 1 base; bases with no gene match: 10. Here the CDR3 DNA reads TGCAGTGCTAGAGCCCCCGCCCAGGGGGCCAACGAGCAGTACTTC. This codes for CSARAPAQGANEQYF.

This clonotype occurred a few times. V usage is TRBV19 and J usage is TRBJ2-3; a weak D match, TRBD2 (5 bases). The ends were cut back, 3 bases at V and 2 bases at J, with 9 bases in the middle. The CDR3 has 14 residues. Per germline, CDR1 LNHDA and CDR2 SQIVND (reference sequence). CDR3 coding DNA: TGTGCCAGTAGTATTGTCGGGATCACAGATACGCAGTATTTT. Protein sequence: CASSIVGITDTQYF.

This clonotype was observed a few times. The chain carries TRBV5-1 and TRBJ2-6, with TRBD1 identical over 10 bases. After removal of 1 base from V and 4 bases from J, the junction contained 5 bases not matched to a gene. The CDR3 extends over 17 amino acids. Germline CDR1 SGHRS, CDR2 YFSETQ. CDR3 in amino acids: CASSLMGQGNGANVLTF. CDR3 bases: TGCGCCAGCAGCTTGATGGGACAGGGGAACGGGGCCAACGTCCTGACTTTC.

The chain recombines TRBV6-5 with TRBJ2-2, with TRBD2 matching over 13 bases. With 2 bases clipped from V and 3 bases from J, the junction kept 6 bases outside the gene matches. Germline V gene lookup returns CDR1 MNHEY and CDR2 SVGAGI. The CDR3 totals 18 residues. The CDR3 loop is CASSYRTSGSRYTGELFF. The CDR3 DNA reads TGTGCCAGCAGTTACAGGACTAGCGGGAGTCGATACACCGGGGAGCTGTTTTTT.

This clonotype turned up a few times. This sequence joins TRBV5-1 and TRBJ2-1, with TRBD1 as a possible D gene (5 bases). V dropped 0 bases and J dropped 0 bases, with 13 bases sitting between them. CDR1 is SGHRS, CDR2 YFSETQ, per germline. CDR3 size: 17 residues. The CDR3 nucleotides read TGCGCCAGCAGCTTGGGGTTCCTAGGGGACTCCTACAATGAGCAGTTCTTC. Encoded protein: CASSLGFLGDSYNEQFF.

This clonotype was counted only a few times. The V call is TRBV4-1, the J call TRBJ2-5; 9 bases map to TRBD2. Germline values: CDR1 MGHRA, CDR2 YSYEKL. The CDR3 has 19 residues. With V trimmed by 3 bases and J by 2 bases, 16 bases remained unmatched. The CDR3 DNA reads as TGCGCCAGCAGCCAGAGGGCGGGAGGGGGCGCTAGTATTCAAGAGACCCAGTACTTC. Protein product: CASSQRAGGGASIQETQYF.

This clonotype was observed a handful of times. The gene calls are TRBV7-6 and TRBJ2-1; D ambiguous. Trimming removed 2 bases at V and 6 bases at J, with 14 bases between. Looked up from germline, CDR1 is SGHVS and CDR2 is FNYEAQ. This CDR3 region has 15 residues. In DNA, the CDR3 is TGTGCCAGCAGCTTAAATCCAGCTCTTGTCAATGAGCAGTTCTTC. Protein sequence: CASSLNPALVNEQFF.

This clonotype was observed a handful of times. The chain's CDR3 is CASSEGQFYGYTF. CDR3 bases: TGTGCCAGCAGTGAAGGGCAGTTTTATGGCTACACCTTC. The chain combines TRBV25-1 with TRBJ1-2; D is unclear. V lost 2 bases and J lost 5, with 9 bases in between. The germline V gene encodes CDR1 MGHDK and CDR2 SYGVNS. The CDR3 runs to 13 residues.

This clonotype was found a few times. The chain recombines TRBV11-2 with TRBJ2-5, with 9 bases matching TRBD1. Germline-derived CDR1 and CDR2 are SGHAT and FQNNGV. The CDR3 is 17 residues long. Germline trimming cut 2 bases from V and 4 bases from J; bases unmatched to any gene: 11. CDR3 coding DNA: TGTGCCAGCAGCTTAATTGCGCCGACAGGGGGTGGAGAGACCCAGTACTTC. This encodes CASSLIAPTGGGETQYF.

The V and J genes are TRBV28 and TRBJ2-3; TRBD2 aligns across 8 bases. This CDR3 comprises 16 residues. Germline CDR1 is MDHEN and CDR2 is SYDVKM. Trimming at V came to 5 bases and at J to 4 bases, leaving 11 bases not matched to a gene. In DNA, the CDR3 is TGTGCCAGCAGTCCCCTGACGGGAGGGTTGCCAGATACGCAGTATTTT. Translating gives CASSPLTGGLPDTQYF.

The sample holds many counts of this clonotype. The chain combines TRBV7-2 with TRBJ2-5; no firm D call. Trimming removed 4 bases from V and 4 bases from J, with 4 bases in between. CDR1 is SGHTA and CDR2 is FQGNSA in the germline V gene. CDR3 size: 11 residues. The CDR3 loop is CASSSTETQYF. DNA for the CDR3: TGTGCCAGCAGCTCCACAGAGACCCAGTACTTC.

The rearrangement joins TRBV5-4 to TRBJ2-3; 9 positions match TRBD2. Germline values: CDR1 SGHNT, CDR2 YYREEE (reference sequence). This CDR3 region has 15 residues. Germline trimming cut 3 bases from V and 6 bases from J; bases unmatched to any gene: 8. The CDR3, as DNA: TGTGCCAGCAGCTCCCCGGCGAGCGGGAGGGATACGCAGTATTTT. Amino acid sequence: CASSSPASGRDTQYF.

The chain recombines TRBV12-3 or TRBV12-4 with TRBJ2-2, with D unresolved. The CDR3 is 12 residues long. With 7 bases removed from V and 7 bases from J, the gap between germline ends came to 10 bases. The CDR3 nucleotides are TGTGCCAGCACCCGAGGTATCGGGGAGCTGTTTTTT. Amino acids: CASTRGIGELFF.

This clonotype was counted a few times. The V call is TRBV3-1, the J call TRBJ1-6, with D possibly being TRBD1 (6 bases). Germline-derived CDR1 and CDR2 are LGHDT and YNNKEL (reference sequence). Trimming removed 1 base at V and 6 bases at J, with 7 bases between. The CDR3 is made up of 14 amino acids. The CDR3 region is CASSQAGVNSPLHF. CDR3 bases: TGTGCCAGCAGCCAAGCAGGGGTTAATTCACCCCTCCACTTT.

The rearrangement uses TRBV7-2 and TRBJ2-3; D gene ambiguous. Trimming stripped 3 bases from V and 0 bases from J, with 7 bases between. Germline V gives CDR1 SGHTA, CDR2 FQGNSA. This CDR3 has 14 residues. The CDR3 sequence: CASSFMGSTDTQYF. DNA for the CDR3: TGTGCCAGCAGCTTCATGGGAAGCACAGATACGCAGTATTTT.

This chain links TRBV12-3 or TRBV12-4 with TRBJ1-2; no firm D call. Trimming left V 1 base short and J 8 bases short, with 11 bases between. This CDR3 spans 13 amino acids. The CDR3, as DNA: TGTGCCAGCAGTTTAGGGTCCAGGAACGGCTACACCTTC. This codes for CASSLGSRNGYTF.

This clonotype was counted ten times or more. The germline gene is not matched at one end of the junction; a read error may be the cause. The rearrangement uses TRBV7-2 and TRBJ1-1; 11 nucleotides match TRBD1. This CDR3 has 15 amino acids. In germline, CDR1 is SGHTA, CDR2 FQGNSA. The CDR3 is CASSLGTGGNTEAFF. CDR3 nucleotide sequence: TGCGCCAGCAGCTTAGGGACAGGGGGGAACACTGAAGCTTTCTTT.